This record covers a single T cell receptor beta chain. The record originates from a study of blood T cell repertoires in COVID-19. Cohorts were determined from participant-reported clinical history. This CDR3 comprises 15 residues. Trimming cost V 6 bases and J 7 bases, with 21 bases left between them. The V gene's germline CDR1 is LNHDA and CDR2 SQIVND (reference sequence). Sequencing was performed with immunoSEQ multiplex PCR; in TCRdb, only in-frame clones are kept and a portion is missing. Counted here are roughly 420,000 clones, approximately 87% occurring once; the ten biggest clones make up over 0.9%.

The chain uses TRBV19 and TRBJ1-2; D is perhaps TRBD1 (6 bases). The TCR was taken from a young woman with acute COVID-19. The sample was PBMCs or T cells enriched from blood (not recorded which). This CDR3 is CASSQLSSGGFGYTF. In nucleotides, the CDR3 is TGTGCCAGTAGCCAACTCTCTTCGGGGGGCTTTGGCTACACCTTC.